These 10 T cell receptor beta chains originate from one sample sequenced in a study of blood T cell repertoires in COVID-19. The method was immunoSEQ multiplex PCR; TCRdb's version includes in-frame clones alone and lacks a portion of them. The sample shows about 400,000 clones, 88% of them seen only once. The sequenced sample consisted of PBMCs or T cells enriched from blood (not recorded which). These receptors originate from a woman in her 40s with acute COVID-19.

CDR3 in DNA: TGTGCCAGCAGCTTAGAAGCCAGGGGGCCCACTGAAGCTTTCTTT. This sequence encodes CASSLEARGPTEAFF. The chain combines TRBV7-2 with TRBJ1-1; 8 positions agree with TRBD1. There are 15 residues in the CDR3. After removal of 1 base from V and 4 bases from J, the junction contained 5 bases not matched to a gene. Per germline, CDR1 SGHTA and CDR2 FQGNSA. Filled out from reference TRBV7-2 and TRBJ1-1, the complete variable domain reads GAGVSQSPSNKVTEKGKDVELRCDPISGHTALYWYRQSLGQGLEFLIYFQGNSAPDKSGLPSDRFSAERTGGSVSTLTIQRTQQEDSAVYLCASSLEARGPTEAFFGQGTRLTVV.

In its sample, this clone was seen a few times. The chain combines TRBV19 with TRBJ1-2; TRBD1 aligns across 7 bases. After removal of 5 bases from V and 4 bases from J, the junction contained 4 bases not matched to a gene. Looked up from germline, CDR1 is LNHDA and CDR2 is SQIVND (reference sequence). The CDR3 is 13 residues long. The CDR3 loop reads CASSVTGPYGYTF. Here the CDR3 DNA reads TGTGCCAGTAGTGTGACAGGGCCCTATGGCTACACCTTC.

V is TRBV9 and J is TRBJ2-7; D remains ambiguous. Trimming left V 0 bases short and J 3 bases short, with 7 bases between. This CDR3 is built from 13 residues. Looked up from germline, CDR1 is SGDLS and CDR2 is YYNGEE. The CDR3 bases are TGTGCCAGCAGCGTAGAATCAGACTACGAGCAGTACTTC. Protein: CASSVESDYEQYF.

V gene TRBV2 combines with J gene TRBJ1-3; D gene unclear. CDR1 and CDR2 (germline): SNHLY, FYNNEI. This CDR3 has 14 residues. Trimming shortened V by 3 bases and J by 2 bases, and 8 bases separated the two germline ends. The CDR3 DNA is TGTGCCAGCAGTGAGAAGAGCCCTGGAAACACCATATATTTT. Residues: CASSEKSPGNTIYF. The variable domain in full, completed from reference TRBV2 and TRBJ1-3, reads EPEVTQTPSHQVTQMGQEVILRCVPISNHLYFYWYRQILGQKVEFLVSFYNNEISEKSEIFDDQFSVERPDGSNFTLKIRSTKLEDSAMYFCASSEKSPGNTIYFGEGSWLTVV.

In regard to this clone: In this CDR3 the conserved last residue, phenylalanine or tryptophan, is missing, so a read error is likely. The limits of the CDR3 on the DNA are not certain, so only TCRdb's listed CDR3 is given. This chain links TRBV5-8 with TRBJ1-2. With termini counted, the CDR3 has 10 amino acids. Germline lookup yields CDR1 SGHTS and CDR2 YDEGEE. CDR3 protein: CASSLYPGSI.

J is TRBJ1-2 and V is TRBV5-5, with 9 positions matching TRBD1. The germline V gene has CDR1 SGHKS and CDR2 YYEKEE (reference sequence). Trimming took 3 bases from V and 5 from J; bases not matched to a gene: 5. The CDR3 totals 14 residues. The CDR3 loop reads CASSSRGQGYGYTF. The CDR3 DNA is TGTGCCAGCAGCTCAAGAGGACAGGGGTATGGCTACACCTTC.

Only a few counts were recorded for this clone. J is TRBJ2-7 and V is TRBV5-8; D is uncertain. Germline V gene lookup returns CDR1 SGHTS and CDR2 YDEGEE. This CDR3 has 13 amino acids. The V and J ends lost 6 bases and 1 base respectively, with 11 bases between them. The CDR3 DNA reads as TGTGCCAGCACCATCGGCGGTTCCTACGAGCAGTACTTC. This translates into CASTIGGSYEQYF.

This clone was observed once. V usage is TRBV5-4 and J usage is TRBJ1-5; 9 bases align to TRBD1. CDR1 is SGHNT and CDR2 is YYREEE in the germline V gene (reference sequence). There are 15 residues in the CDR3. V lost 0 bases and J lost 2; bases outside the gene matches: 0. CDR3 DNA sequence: TGTGCCAGCAGCTTGGGGACAGGGGGCAATCAGCCCCAGCATTTT. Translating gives CASSLGTGGNQPQHF. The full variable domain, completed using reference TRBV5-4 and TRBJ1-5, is ETGVTQSPTHLIKTRGQQVTLRCSSQSGHNTVSWYQQALGQGPQFIFQYYREEENGRGNFPPRFSGLQFPNYSSELNVNALELDDSALYLCASSLGTGGNQPQHFGDGTRLSIL.

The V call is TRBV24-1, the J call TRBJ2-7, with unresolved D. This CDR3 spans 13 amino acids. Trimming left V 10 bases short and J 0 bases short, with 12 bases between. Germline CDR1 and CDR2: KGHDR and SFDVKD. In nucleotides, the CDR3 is TGTGCCACGGCCGGGTCCTTCTCCTACGAGCAGTACTTC. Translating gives CATAGSFSYEQYF.

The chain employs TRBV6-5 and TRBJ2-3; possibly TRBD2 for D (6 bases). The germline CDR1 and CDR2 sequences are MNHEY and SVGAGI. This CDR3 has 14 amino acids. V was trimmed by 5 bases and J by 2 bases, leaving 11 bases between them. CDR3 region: CASSQGLHTDTQYF. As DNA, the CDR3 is TGTGCCAGCAGTCAGGGACTTCACACAGATACGCAGTATTTT.